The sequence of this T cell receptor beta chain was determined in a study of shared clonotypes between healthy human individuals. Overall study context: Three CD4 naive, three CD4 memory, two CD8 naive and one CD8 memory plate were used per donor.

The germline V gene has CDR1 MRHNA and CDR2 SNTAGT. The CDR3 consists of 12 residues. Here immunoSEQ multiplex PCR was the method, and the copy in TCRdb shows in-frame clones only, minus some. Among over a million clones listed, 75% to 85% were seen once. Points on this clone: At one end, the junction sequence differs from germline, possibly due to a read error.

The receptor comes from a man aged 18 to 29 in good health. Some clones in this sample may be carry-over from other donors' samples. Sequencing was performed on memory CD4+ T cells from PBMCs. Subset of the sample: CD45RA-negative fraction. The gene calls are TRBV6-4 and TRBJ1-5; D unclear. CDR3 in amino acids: CASRLEPASWNF. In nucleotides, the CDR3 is TGTGCCAGCAGATTAGAGCCAGCCTCCTGGAATTTT.